The clone carrying this T cell receptor beta chain turned up a few times. CDR1 is MNHEY and CDR2 is SMNVEV in the germline V gene (reference sequence). The CDR3 is made up of 15 amino acids. With V trimmed by 6 bases and J by 6 bases, 5 bases remained unmatched. The sample is drawn from a study of blood T cell repertoires in COVID-19. About the research overall: Donors in the United States, Italy and Spain gave samples during acute or convalescent COVID-19. Sources were T cells, B-cell-depleted T cells, or PBMCs; the material itself was cDNA or gDNA.

Only in-frame clones appear in the TCRdb table, and some are missing; sequencing was by immunoSEQ multiplex PCR. The table shows 45,000 to 65,000 clones, with roughly 84% occurring only once. The rearrangement links TRBV27 to TRBJ2-2; 12 nucleotides line up with TRBD1. The sequenced sample consisted of peripheral blood. The TCR comes from a man older than 75 in a cohort sampled during active COVID-19. The CDR3 reads CASSPGTGGPGELFF. The CDR3 region has the DNA TGTGCCAGCAGCCCGGGGACAGGGGGCCCCGGGGAGCTGTTTTTT.